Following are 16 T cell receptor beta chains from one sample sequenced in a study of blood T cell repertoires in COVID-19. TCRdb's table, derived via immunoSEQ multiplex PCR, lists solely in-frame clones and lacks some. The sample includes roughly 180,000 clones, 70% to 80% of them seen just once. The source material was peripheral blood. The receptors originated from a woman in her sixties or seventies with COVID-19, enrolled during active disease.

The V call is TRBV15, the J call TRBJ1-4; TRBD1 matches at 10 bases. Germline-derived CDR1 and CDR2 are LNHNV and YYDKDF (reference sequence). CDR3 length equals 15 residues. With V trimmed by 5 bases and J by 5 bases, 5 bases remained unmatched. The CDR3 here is CATSPRQGANEKLFF. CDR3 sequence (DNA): TGTGCCACCAGCCCCCGACAGGGGGCAAATGAAAAACTGTTTTTT.

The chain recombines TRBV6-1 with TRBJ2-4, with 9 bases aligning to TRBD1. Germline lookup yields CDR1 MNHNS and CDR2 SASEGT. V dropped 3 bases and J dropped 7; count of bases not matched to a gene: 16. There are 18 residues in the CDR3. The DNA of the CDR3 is TGTGCCAGCAGTGACAGGTTAGACAGGGGGACCCTTATGAACATTCAGTACTTC. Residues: CASSDRLDRGTLMNIQYF.

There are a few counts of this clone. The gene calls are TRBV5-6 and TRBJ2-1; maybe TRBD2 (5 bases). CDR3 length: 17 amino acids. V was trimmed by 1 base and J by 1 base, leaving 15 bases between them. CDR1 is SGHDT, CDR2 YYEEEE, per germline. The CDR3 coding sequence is TGTGCCAGCAGCTTGATTTTTCGGGATTCGTCCTACAATGAGCAGTTCTTC. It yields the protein CASSLIFRDSSYNEQFF. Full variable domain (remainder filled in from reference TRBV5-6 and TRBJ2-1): DAGVTQSPTHLIKTRGQQVTLRCSPKSGHDTVSWYQQALGQGPQFIFQYYEEEERQRGNFPDRFSGHQFPNYSSELNVNALLLGDSALYLCASSLIFRDSSYNEQFFGPGTRLTVL.

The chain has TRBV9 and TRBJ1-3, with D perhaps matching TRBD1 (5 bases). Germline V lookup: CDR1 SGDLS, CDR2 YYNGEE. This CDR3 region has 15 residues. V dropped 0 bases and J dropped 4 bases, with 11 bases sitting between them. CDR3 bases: TGTGCCAGCAGCGTAGGGGGGGATGTCGGAAACACCATATATTTT. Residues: CASSVGGDVGNTIYF.

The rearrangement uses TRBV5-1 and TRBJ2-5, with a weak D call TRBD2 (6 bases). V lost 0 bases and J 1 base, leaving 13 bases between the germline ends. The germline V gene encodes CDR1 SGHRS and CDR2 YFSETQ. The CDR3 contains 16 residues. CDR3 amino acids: CASSLEGRGSQETQYF. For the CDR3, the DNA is TGCGCCAGCAGCTTGGAGGGCCGGGGGTCCCAAGAGACCCAGTACTTC.

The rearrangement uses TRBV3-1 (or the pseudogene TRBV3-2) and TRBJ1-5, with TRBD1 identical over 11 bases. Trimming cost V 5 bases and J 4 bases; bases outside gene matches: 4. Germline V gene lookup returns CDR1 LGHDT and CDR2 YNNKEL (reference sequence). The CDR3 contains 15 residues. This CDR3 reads CASSGGTGGNQPQHF. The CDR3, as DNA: TGTGCCAGCAGCGGCGGGACAGGGGGGAATCAGCCCCAGCATTTT.

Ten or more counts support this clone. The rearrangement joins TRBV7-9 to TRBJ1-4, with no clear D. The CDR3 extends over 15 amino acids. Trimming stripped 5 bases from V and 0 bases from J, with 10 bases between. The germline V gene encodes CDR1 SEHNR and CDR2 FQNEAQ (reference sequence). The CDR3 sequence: CASSPRAATNEKLFF. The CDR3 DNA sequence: TGTGCCAGCAGCCCGAGGGCGGCAACTAATGAAAAACTGTTTTTT.

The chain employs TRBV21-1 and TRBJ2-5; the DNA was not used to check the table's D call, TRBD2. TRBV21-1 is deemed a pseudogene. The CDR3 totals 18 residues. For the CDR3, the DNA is TGTGCCAGCAGCAAAGGCCTTAGGACGGGAGGGCGACAAGAGACCCAGTACTTC. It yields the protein CASSKGLRTGGRQETQYF.

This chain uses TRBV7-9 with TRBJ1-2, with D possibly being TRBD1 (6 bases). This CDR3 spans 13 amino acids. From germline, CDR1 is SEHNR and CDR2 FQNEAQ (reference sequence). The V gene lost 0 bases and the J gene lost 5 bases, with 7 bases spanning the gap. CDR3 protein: CASSLATGYGYTF. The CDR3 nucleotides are TGTGCCAGCAGCTTAGCAACAGGGTATGGCTACACCTTC.

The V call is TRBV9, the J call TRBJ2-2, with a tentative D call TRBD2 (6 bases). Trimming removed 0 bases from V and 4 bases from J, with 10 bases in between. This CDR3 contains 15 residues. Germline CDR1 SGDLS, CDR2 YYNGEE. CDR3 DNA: TGTGCCAGCAGCGTAGGGGTGGGGGGCACCGGGGAGCTGTTTTTT. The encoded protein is CASSVGVGGTGELFF.

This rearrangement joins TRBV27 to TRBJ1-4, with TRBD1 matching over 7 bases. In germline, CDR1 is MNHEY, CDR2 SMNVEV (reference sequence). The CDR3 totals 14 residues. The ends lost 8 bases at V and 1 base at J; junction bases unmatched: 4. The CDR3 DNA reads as TGTGCCAGCCGCCAGGGGGAAACTAATGAAAAACTGTTTTTT. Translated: CASRQGETNEKLFF.

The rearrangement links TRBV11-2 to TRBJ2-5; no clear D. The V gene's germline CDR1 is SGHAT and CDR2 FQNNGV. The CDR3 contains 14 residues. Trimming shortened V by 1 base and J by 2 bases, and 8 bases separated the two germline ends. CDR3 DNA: TGTGCCAGCAGCTTAGGAACCAGGCAAGAGACCCAGTACTTC. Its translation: CASSLGTRQETQYF.

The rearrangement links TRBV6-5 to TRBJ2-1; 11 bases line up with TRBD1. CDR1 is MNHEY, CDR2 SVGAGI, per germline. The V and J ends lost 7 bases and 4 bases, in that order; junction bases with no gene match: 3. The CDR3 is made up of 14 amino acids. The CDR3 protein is CASNGQGAYNEQFF. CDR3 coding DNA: TGTGCCAGCAACGGACAGGGGGCTTACAATGAGCAGTTCTTC.

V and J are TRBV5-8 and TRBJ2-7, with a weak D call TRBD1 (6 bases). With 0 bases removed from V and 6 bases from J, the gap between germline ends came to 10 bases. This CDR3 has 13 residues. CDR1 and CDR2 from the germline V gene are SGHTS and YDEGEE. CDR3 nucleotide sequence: TGTGCCAGCAGCTTGGAGGGGGTCTCCGAGCAGTACGTC. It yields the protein CASSLEGVSEQYV.

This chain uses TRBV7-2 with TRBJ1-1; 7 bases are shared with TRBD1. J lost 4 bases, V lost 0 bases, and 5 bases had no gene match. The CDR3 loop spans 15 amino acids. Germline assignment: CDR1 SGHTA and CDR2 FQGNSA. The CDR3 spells CASSLAPRGVTEAFF. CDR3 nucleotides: TGTGCCAGCAGCTTAGCCCCCAGGGGGGTCACTGAAGCTTTCTTT.

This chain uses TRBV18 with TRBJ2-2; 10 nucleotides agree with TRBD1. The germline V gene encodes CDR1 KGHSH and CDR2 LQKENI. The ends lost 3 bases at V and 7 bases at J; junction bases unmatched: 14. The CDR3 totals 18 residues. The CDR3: CASSPVPTGTGDVGELFF. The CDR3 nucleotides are TGTGCCAGCTCACCTGTACCAACCGGGACAGGGGACGTCGGGGAGCTGTTTTTT.